This is a list of T cell receptor beta chains from one sample in a study of blood T cell repertoires in COVID-19. Profiling relied on immunoSEQ multiplex PCR, and the TCRdb table lists in-frame clones only, not all of them. The data hold a few hundred thousand clones, with about 87% observed a single time. The source material was peripheral blood. These receptor sequences come from a woman between 45 and 65 years old with COVID-19, enrolled during active disease. Both conserved end residues are part of each CDR3. D genes are given only for firm matches. Where a row states a size, it is once, few, many or the class of an expanded clone; other rows omit it.

TRBJ2-2 | TRBD2 | TRBV6-2/TRBV6-3 | - | TGTGCCAGCAGTAAACTCTCCGTAGCGGGGAACACCGGGGAGCTGTTTTTT | CASSKLSVAGNTGELFF
TRBJ2-6 | TRBD1 | TRBV29-1 | - | TGCAGCGTTAGGACAGGGTCATGGTTGGCTGGGGCCAACGTCCTGACTTTC | CSVRTGSWLAGANVLTF
TRBJ1-2 | - | TRBV11-2 | - | TGTGCCAGCAGCTTAGAACAGGGTAGTGGCTATGGCTACACCTTC | CASSLEQGSGYGYTF
TRBJ1-6 | - | TRBV10-3 | - | TGTGCCATCAGCCGGACTGGTTCACCCCTCCACTTT | CAISRTGSPLHF
TRBJ2-7 | TRBD1 | TRBV5-4 | - | TGTGCCAGCAGCTTGAGACAGGGACCCTCCTACGAGCAGTACTTC | CASSLRQGPSYEQYF
TRBJ2-6 | - | TRBV2 | - | TGTGCCAGCAGCGCTCGGGAAATGTTTGTTACTGGGGCCAACGTCCTGACTTTC | CASSAREMFVTGANVLTF
TRBJ2-4 | - | TRBV15 | - | TGTGCCACCAGCAGAGATTCGGCGGGTGCCAAAAACATTCAGTACTTC | CATSRDSAGAKNIQYF
TRBJ2-5 | - | TRBV13 | - | TGTGCCAGCAGGACAGGAGATGAGACCCAGTACTTC | CASRTGDETQYF
TRBJ1-6 | TRBD1 | TRBV19 | few | TGTGCCAGTAGTATTCACAACAGGGGGCGGAATAATTCACCCCTCCACTTT | CASSIHNRGRNNSPLHF
TRBJ1-4 | - | TRBV7-9 | - | TGTGCCAGCAGCTTTAGGCAGGGAAGGGGAAAACTGTTTTTT | CASSFRQGRGKLFF
TRBJ2-1 | - | TRBV19 | - | TGTGCCAGTATTTCGGCGACAGGCGTCTACAATGAGCAGTTCTTC | CASISATGVYNEQFF
TRBJ2-4 | - | TRBV3-1/TRBV3-2 | - | TGTGCCAGCAGCCCACGTAACAGATACAATACCGCCAAAAACATTCAGTACTTC | CASSPRNRYNTAKNIQYF
TRBJ1-4 | - | TRBV15 | - | TGTGCCACCAGGGGGAGGTTTTCAGAAAAACTGTTTTTT | CATRGRFSEKLFF
TRBJ1-2 | TRBD1 | TRBV14 | - | TGTGCCAGCAGCCAAGGCTGGACAGGCTTCGGCTACACCTTC | CASSQGWTGFGYTF
TRBJ1-2 | TRBD1 | TRBV19 | - | TGTGCCAGTACAACGACATTCGGGACAGGGTTAGCTAACTATGGCTACACCTTC | CASTTTFGTGLANYGYTF
TRBJ2-3 | - | TRBV6-2/TRBV6-3 | - | TGTGCCAGCAGTTCTAGGGTGCGGGGCAGCACAGATACGCAGTATTTT | CASSSRVRGSTDTQYF
TRBJ2-7 | - | TRBV6-6 | - | TGTGCCAGCAGTCTCTCCTCCACAGGCGGCGGGAACTACGAGCAGTACTTC | CASSLSSTGGGNYEQYF
TRBJ1-6 | - | TRBV7-9 | - | TGTGCCAGCAGCTTAGCCACAACCTATAATTCACCCCTCCACTTT | CASSLATTYNSPLHF
TRBJ2-5 | - | TRBV12-2 | - | TGTGCAAGTTCTCAGCGGGAGCAAGAGACCCAGTACTTC | CASSQREQETQYF
TRBJ2-3 | TRBD1 | TRBV6-1 | - | TGTGCCAGCAGTGATTGGGACAGGGCGGAGACAGATACGCAGTATTTT | CASSDWDRAETDTQYF
TRBJ2-2 | TRBD2 | TRBV7-3 | - | TGTGCCAGCAGCTCTTACACTAGCGGGAGGGCGAACACCGGGGAGCTGTTTTTT | CASSSYTSGRANTGELFF
TRBJ1-5 | - | TRBV3-1/TRBV3-2 | - | TGTGCCAGCAGCCAAGGGCTCTTCGAATTCAATCAGCCCCAGCATTTT | CASSQGLFEFNQPQHF
TRBJ1-1 | TRBD1 | TRBV3-1/TRBV3-2 | - | TGTGCCAGCAGCCCGCTTGCAACGAGGGACAGGGCTCTGAACACTGAAGCTTTCTTT | CASSPLATRDRALNTEAFF
TRBJ2-2 | - | TRBV20-1 | once | TGCAGTGCTAGTCAATCGAAGCGGGCCGGGGAGCTGTTTTTT | CSASQSKRAGELFF
TRBJ2-1 | - | TRBV5-1 | - | TGCGCCAGCAGTCAACAGGGTGAGGCCTACAATGAGCAGTTCTTC | CASSQQGEAYNEQFF
TRBJ2-7 | TRBD1 | TRBV5-1 | once | TGCGCCAGCAGGGGACAGGGGTCCTACGAGCAGTACTTC | CASRGQGSYEQYF